The rows below give T cell receptor beta chains drawn from one sample of a study of shared clonotypes between healthy human individuals. Data came from immunoSEQ multiplex PCR; TCRdb stores just in-frame clones and leaves some out. The sample lists roughly 570,000 clones; about 98% were seen once. Sequenced input: naive CD8+ T cells sorted from blood. Receptor source: a man younger than 45 in good health. CDR3s leave out the opening cysteine and the closing phenylalanine or tryptophan.

V gene	J gene	CDR3 protein
TRBV10-3	TRBJ2-7	AISEPGLAGDEQY
TRBV11-3	TRBJ2-7	ASSLLLGADGKGYEQY
TRBV6-4	TRBJ2-1	ASSGRMGNEQF
TRBV5-4	TRBJ2-2	ASSEGHIVPGELF
TRBV28	TRBJ2-7	ASQGSLPYEQY
TRBV5-5	TRBJ1-1	ASSSYINRGIGNTEAF
TRBV7-3	TRBJ2-1	ASSLTSPSGYLNEQF
TRBV4-1	TRBJ2-5	ASSQDTMGLQETQY
TRBV28	TRBJ2-3	ASSFSIREGTDTQY
TRBV7-9	TRBJ1-1	ASRTNRGIPEAF
TRBV29-1	TRBJ2-1	SSGGAVNEQF
TRBV30	TRBJ1-1	AWSVSGFTEAF
TRBV28	TRBJ2-1	ASSLGLGQAGSYNEQF
TRBV29-1	TRBJ2-7	SVEVSSYEQY
TRBV5-1	TRBJ2-7	ASRPPGTYYEQY